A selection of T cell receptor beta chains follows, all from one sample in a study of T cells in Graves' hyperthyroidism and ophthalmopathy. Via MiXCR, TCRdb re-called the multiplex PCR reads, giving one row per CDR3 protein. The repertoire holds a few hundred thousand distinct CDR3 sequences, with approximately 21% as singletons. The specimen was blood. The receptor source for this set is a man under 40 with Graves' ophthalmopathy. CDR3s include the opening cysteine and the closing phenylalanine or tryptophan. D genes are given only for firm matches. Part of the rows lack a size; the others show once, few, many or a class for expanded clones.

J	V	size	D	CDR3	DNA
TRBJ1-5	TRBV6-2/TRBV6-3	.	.	CAARGDGGGVSNQPQHF	TGTGCCGCCCGGGGAGACGGTGGGGGAGTTAGCAATCAGCCCCAGCATTTT
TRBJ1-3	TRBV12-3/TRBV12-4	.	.	CASSLIGGAGNTIYF	TGTGCCAGCAGTTTAATCGGGGGCGCTGGAAACACCATATATTTT
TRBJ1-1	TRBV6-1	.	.	CASSTGNTEAFF	TGTGCCAGCAGTACAGGGAACACTGAAGCTTTCTTT
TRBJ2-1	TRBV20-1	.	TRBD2	CSAHSGAVHNEQFF	TGCAGTGCTCATAGCGGGGCCGTCCACAATGAGCAGTTCTTC
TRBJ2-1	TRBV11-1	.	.	CASSLSSGNNEQFF	TGTGCCAGCAGCTTATCAAGTGGTAACAATGAGCAGTTCTTC
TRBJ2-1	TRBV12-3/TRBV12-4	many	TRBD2	CASSWTSGSRDEQFF	TGTGCCAGCAGCTGGACTAGCGGGAGTAGGGATGAGCAGTTCTTC
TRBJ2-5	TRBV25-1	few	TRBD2	CASIGTTTLGPPQETQYF	TGTGCCAGCATAGGGACTACTACTTTGGGGCCGCCTCAAGAGACCCAGTACTTC
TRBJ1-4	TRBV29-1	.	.	CSVVRPGGEKLFF	TGCAGCGTAGTCCGGCCGGGGGGGGAAAAACTGTTTTTT
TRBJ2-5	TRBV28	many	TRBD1	CASSDRQGETQYF	TGTGCCAGCAGTGACCGACAGGGAGAGACCCAGTACTTC
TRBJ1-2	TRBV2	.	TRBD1	CATGTANYGYTF	TGTGCCACGGGGACAGCTAACTATGGCTACACCTTC
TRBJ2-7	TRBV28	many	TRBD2	CASRTSGRVPTSYEQYF	TGTGCCAGCAGGACTAGCGGGAGAGTCCCCACCTCCTACGAGCAGTACTTC
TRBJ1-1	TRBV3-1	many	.	CASSQDWWLEAEAFF	TGTGCCAGCAGCCAAGATTGGTGGCTGGAAGCTGAAGCTTTCTTT
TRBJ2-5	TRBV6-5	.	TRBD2	CASSYLAGVGQETQYF	TGTGCCAGCAGTTACTTAGCGGGGGTCGGCCAAGAGACCCAGTACTTC
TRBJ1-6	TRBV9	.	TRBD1	CASSGTGGGSSPLHF	TGTGCCAGCAGCGGAACAGGGGGTGGTAGTTCACCCCTCCACTTT
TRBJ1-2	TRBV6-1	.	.	CASSEYRNYGYTF	TGTGCCAGCAGTGAGTACAGAAACTATGGCTACACCTTC
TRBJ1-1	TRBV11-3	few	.	CASSPKGWGVNTEAFF	TGTGCCAGCAGCCCTAAAGGTTGGGGAGTGAACACTGAAGCTTTCTTT
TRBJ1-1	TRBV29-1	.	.	CSDSRGTEAFF	TGCAGCGACTCCAGGGGTACTGAAGCTTTCTTT
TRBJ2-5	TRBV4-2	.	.	CASSQAGETQYF	TGTGCCAGCAGCCAAGCTGGAGAGACCCAGTACTTC
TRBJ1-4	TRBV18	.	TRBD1	CASSRTGATNEKLVF	TGTGCCAGCTCGAGGACAGGGGCAACTAATGAAAAACTGGTTTTT
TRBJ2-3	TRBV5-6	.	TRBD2	CASSLDSGRGDTQYF	TGTGCCAGCAGCTTAGATAGCGGGAGAGGAGATACGCAGTATTTT
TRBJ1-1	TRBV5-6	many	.	CASSIGLSNTEAFF	TGTGCCAGCAGCATAGGACTCAGCAACACTGAAGCTTTCTTT
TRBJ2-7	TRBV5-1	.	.	CASSLGGGNSYNEQYF	TGCGCCAGCAGCTTGGGGGGCGGGAACTCCTACAATGAGCAGTACTTC
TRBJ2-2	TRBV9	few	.	CASSVGVGTGELFF	TGTGCCAGCAGCGTTGGCGTCGGCACCGGGGAGCTGTTTTTT
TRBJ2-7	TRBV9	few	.	CASSPPRSYEQYF	TGTGCCAGCAGCCCTCCGCGGAGTTACGAGCAGTACTTC
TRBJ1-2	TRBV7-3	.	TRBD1	CASSLTQGRGYTF	TGTGCCAGCAGCTTAACACAGGGGCGAGGCTACACCTTC
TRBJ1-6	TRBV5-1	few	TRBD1	CASSQRQGGSSPLHF	TGCGCCAGCAGCCAACGACAGGGGGGGAGTTCACCCCTCCACTTT
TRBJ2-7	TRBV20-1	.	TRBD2	CSASPPLSTSGVSYEQYF	TGCAGTGCTAGCCCCCCTTTATCGACTAGCGGGGTCTCCTACGAGCAGTACTTC
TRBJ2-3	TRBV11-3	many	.	CASSRTLHLTDTQYF	TGTGCCAGCAGCCGGACCCTACATCTGACAGATACGCAGTATTTT
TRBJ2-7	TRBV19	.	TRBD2	CASSMNGRAKQYF	TGTGCCAGTAGTATGAACGGGAGGGCCAAGCAGTACTTC
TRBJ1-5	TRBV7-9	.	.	CASSPSHSNQPQHF	TGTGCCAGCAGCCCCTCCCATAGCAATCAGCCCCAGCATTTT
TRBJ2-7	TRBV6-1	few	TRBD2	CASSRAGGPTPEQYF	TGTGCCAGCAGTCGGGCGGGAGGGCCTACCCCCGAGCAGTACTTC
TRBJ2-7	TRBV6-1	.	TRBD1	CASGDPGQGGSNEQYF	TGTGCCAGCGGAGATCCGGGACAGGGAGGATCGAACGAGCAGTACTTC
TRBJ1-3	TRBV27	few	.	CASSKYGLSGNTIYF	TGTGCCAGCAGTAAATACGGCCTCTCTGGAAACACCATATATTTT
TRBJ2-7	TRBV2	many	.	CASSEAAPYEQYF	TGTGCCAGCAGTGAAGCGGCCCCCTACGAGCAGTACTTC
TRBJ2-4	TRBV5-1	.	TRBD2	CASSTSGRTKNIQYF	TGCGCCAGCAGCACTAGCGGGAGGACCAAAAACATTCAGTACTTC
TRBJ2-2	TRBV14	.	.	CASSQDSSRSRTGELFF	TGTGCCAGCAGCCAAGATTCTTCCAGGAGTAGGACCGGGGAGCTGTTTTTT
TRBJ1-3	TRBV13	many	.	CASSFDQGSGNTIYF	TGTGCCAGCAGCTTTGATCAGGGCTCTGGAAACACCATATATTTT
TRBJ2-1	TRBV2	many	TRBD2	CASSQGLAVRNEQFF	TGTGCCAGCAGTCAGGGACTAGCGGTTCGCAATGAGCAGTTCTTC
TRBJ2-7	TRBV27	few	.	CASRFQGSYEQYF	TGTGCCAGCAGGTTCCAAGGGTCCTACGAGCAGTACTTC
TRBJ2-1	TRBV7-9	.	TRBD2	CASSSLPSGYNNEQFF	TGTGCCAGCAGCTCCCTTCCTAGCGGATATAACAATGAGCAGTTCTTC
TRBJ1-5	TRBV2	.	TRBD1	CASSEFGTGTDTQHF	TGTGCCAGCAGTGAATTCGGGACAGGGACAGATACGCAGCATTTT
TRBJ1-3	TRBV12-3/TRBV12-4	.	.	CASSLLSGITGNTIYF	TGTGCCAGCAGTTTACTTTCCGGGATTACTGGAAACACCATATATTTT